This T cell receptor (beta chain) was documented in a study of blood T cell repertoires in COVID-19. Study in general: Specimens from acute and convalescent COVID-19 originated in the United States, Italy and Spain.

The CDR3 sequence is 15 residues long. With 5 bases removed from V and 0 bases from J, the gap between germline ends came to 10 bases. Looked up from germline, CDR1 is LNHDA and CDR2 is SQIVND (reference sequence). In its sample, this clone was seen once. Using immunoSEQ multiplex PCR, the repertoire was profiled, and TCRdb retains in-frame clones only, with some absent. The table records approximately 150,000 clones, roughly nine tenths of them present only once. This chain uses TRBV19 with TRBJ2-2; D might be TRBD1 (6 bases). Source material: peripheral blood. The TCR sequence derives from a woman aged 55-70 years with active or convalescent COVID-19. The CDR3 sequence is CASSVGATNTGELFF. The CDR3 DNA reads as TGTGCCAGTAGTGTGGGGGCGACGAACACCGGGGAGCTGTTTTTT.